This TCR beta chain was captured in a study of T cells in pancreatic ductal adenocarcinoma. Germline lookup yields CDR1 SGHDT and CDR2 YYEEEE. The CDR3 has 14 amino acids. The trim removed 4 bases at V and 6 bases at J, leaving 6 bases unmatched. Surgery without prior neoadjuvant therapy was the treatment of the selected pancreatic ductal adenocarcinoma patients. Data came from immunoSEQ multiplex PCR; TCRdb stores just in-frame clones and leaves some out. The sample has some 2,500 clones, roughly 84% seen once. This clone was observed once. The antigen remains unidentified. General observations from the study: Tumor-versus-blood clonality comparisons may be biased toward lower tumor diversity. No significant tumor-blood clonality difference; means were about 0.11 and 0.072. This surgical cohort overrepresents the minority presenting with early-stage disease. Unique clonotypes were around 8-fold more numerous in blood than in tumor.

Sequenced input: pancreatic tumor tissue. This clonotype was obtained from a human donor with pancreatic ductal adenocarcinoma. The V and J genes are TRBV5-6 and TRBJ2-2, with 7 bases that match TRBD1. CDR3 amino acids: CASSRDRRPGELFF. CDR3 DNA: TGTGCCAGCAGCCGGGACAGAAGACCCGGGGAGCTGTTTTTT.